Each of the 10 T cell receptor beta chains below was sequenced from the same sample in a study of T cells in Graves' hyperthyroidism and ophthalmopathy (dated by TCRdb to between 2018 and 2021). Library construction relied on multiplex PCR. Sequencing used an Illumina HiSeq 2000. Amplification of TCR beta CDR3 regions was carried out from RNA transcripts. The TCR CDR3 was subjected to a first round of RT-PCR using the HTBI primer set and the Qiagen OneStep RT-PCR kit. TCRdb trimmed public reads at Q25 via fastp, called clones via MiXCR and kept in-frame beta chains. Rows are unified per CDR3 protein, each entry keeping the most common DNA and genes. The sample table records about 270,000 distinct CDR3 sequences; 20% to 25% of these occur just once. Of the sample, 50% to 75% falls within the top ten clones. Sequenced sample: blood. All receptors derive from a man aged 25 to 40 with Graves' ophthalmopathy.

Comment on this clonotype: One end of the junction is discordant with germline, which a read error may explain. J is TRBJ2-1 and V is TRBV27, with TRBD2 identical over 7 bases. CDR3 size: 15 residues. In germline, CDR1 is MNHEY, CDR2 SMNVEV (reference sequence). Here the CDR3 DNA reads TGTGCCAGCAGCTTATTGTGGGGGGGAGACAATGAGCAGTTCTTC. Encoded protein: CASSLLWGGDNEQFF.

This clonotype was counted between two and nine times. The J gene is TRBJ2-7, the V gene TRBV29-1; TRBD1 matches at 9 bases. Germline CDR1 and CDR2: SQVTM and ANQGSEA. V was pared by 7 bases and J by 3 bases, with 4 bases of the junction left unmatched. The CDR3 covers 12 residues. CDR3 in amino acids: CSAGQGHYEQYF. The CDR3 DNA reads TGCAGCGCCGGACAGGGGCACTACGAGCAGTACTTC.

This clonotype was counted a few times. CDR3 sequence reads: CASSLGSGTGGNSPLHF. In DNA, the CDR3 is TGTGCCAGCAGTTTAGGCTCCGGGACAGGGGGCAATTCACCCCTCCACTTT. V gene TRBV28 combines with J gene TRBJ1-6; 12 nucleotides align to TRBD1. The CDR3 is 17 residues long. V lost 2 bases and J lost 7; bases outside the gene matches: 6. Germline-derived CDR1 and CDR2 are MDHEN and SYDVKM.

The DNA for the CDR3 is TGTGCCAGCAGTTACTCGATCCAATTCAATCAGCCCCAGCATTTT. Its protein product is CASSYSIQFNQPQHF. The chain is built from TRBV6-6 and TRBJ1-5; D is undetermined. From germline, CDR1 is MNHNY and CDR2 SVGAGI (reference sequence). The ends were cut back, 0 bases at V and 3 bases at J, with 9 bases in the middle. The CDR3 totals 15 residues.

This clonotype was recorded many times. At one boundary the junction diverges from the germline segment, which might be a read error. The chain links TRBV7-3 to TRBJ1-1; D unresolved. The CDR3 loop spans 13 amino acids. Germline CDR1 SGHTA, CDR2 FQGTGA. The CDR3, as DNA: TGTGCCAGCAGCTTAATGTCGCCGGACCAGGCGATCTTT. Protein sequence: CASSLMSPDQAIF.

The CDR3 sequence: CASSLGGGTVSYEQYF. CDR3 coding DNA: TGTGCCAGCAGCTTAGGGGGGGGGACGGTCTCCTACGAGCAGTACTTC. The rearrangement uses TRBV7-9 and TRBJ2-7, with TRBD2 identical over 7 bases. J lost 0 bases, V lost 1 base, and 6 bases had no gene match. CDR3 length: 16 residues. Germline V gene sequence: CDR1 SEHNR, CDR2 FQNEAQ (reference sequence).

This clonotype was counted only a few times. This chain connects TRBV7-2 to TRBJ1-6; D call uncertain. Per the germline V gene, CDR1 is SGHTA and CDR2 is FQGNSA. Trimming stripped 3 bases from V and 10 bases from J, with 13 bases between. The CDR3 spans 14 residues. CDR3 amino acids: CASSFRQSYSPLHF. The CDR3 coding sequence is TGTGCCAGCAGCTTTAGGCAGTCTTACTCACCCCTCCACTTT. The full variable domain, its missing parts supplied by reference TRBV7-2 and TRBJ1-6, is GAGVSQSPSNKVTEKGKDVELRCDPISGHTALYWYRQSLGQGLEFLIYFQGNSAPDKSGLPSDRFSAERTGGSVSTLTIQRTQQEDSAVYLCASSFRQSYSPLHFGNGTRLTVT.

The sample holds many counts of this clonotype. The chain uses TRBV3-1 and TRBJ2-3, with D possibly TRBD2 on 6 matching bases. Germline V gene sequence: CDR1 LGHDT, CDR2 YNNKEL (reference sequence). Trimming removed 5 bases at V and 2 bases at J, with 14 bases between. This CDR3 is 15 amino acids long. The CDR3 sequence: CASSFGTSATDTQYF. CDR3 coding DNA: TGTGCCAGCAGCTTCGGGACTTCCGCCACAGATACGCAGTATTTT.

This clonotype was counted at least ten times. The rearrangement joins TRBV20-1 to TRBJ2-7, with TRBD2 identical over 13 bases. The CDR3 has 17 residues. V shed 3 bases and J 0 bases; nucleotides not matched to a gene: 8. Germline V gives CDR1 DFQATT, CDR2 SNEGSKA (reference sequence). For the CDR3, the DNA is TGCAGTGCTAGCCGGACTAGCGGGAGCCGAAGCTCCTACGAGCAGTACTTC. As protein: CSASRTSGSRSSYEQYF.

This clonotype was seen more than once but under ten times. The genes are TRBV12-3 or TRBV12-4 and TRBJ2-1; TRBD2 might be the D (6 bases). This CDR3 has 14 residues. Trimming took off 5 bases at V and 5 bases at J, with 13 bases between the two ends. The CDR3 nucleotides read TGTGCCAGCAGTAAGTCGGACTACAACAATGAGCAGTTCTTC. As protein: CASSKSDYNNEQFF.